A selection of T cell receptor beta chains follows, all from one sample in a study of Ad26.COV2.S vaccination and SARS-CoV-2 variants. Repertoires were generated with immunoSEQ multiplex PCR, while TCRdb's copy carries only in-frame clones and drops some. The sample lists approximately 460,000 clones; nearly 90% were seen once. The sample in question was peripheral blood, obtained in a trial of Ad26.COV2.S vaccine versus placebo. Receptor source: a person aged 18 to 59 who received the Ad26.COV2.S COVID-19 vaccine or a placebo. CDR3s include the opening cysteine and the closing phenylalanine or tryptophan. Fields, in order: D gene, V gene, clone size, J gene, CDR3 DNA, CDR3 protein. D genes are given only for firm matches. The size field is filled for only some rows; it gives once, few, many or a size class.

NA,TRBV18,NA,TRBJ1-1,TGTGCCAGCTCACCACCCAAGGACTTAAAAACTGAAGCTTTCTTT,CASSPPKDLKTEAFF
NA,TRBV18,few,TRBJ1-3,TGTGCCAGCCAAGGGACGGCTGGAAACACCATATATTTT,CASQGTAGNTIYF
TRBD1,TRBV7-2,NA,TRBJ2-3,TGTGCCAGCAGCCCCGGGACAGGTCACACGACAGATACGCAGTATTTT,CASSPGTGHTTDTQYF
TRBD2,TRBV6-4,once,TRBJ2-3,TGTGCCAGCAGGGCCGGGACTAGGTTTTCAGATACGCAGTATTTT,CASRAGTRFSDTQYF
TRBD2,TRBV18,NA,TRBJ2-1,TGTGCCAGCTCACCAGCGTCTAGCGGATACAATGAGCAGTTCTTC,CASSPASSGYNEQFF
TRBD1,TRBV9,NA,TRBJ1-2,TGTGCCAGCACCGGGACAGGGGGTCGCTATGGCTACACCTTC,CASTGTGGRYGYTF
TRBD1,TRBV19,few,TRBJ1-5,TGTGCCAGTAGCCCTATGGGACAGGGGGTTCAGCCCCAGCATTTT,CASSPMGQGVQPQHF
TRBD2,TRBV28,NA,TRBJ2-6,TGTGCCAGCAGTTTATCGGGACTAGCCATACACTCTGGGGCCAACGTCCTGACTTTC,CASSLSGLAIHSGANVLTF
NA,TRBV19,NA,TRBJ1-3,TGTGCCAGTAGTCGGACAGCCTCTGGAAACACCATATATTTT,CASSRTASGNTIYF
NA,TRBV18,NA,TRBJ2-5,TGTGCCAGCTCACCACTTAATCGGGAGACCCAGTACTTC,CASSPLNRETQYF
TRBD1,TRBV6-2/TRBV6-3,NA,TRBJ2-3,TGTGCCAGCAGCTCTACAGGGGTGCAGGATACGCAGTATTTT,CASSSTGVQDTQYF
TRBD2,TRBV6-5,NA,TRBJ2-4,TGTGCCAGCAGTTACGGGCTAGCGGGGAAAAACATTCAGTACTTC,CASSYGLAGKNIQYF
NA,TRBV6-5,NA,TRBJ1-5,TGTGCCAGCAGTCGAGATAGCAATCAGCCCCAGCATTTT,CASSRDSNQPQHF
TRBD1,TRBV5-1,NA,TRBJ2-1,TGCGCCAGCAACGTCGACAGGGTCAACAATGAGCAGTTCTTC,CASNVDRVNNEQFF
TRBD1,TRBV6-5,NA,TRBJ2-7,TGTGCCAGCAGTTACTCCTCGGGACAGGGGTACGAGCAGTACTTC,CASSYSSGQGYEQYF
NA,TRBV3-1/TRBV3-2,few,TRBJ1-5,TGTGCCAGCAGCCAACAAACAGGGACCAATCAGCCCCAGCATTTT,CASSQQTGTNQPQHF
NA,TRBV19,NA,TRBJ1-1,TGTGCCAGCACCGACCAGGGGAACACTGAAGCTTTCTTT,CASTDQGNTEAFF
NA,TRBV2,NA,TRBJ2-7,TGTGCCAGCAGTGCGAGGACTACCGGGGCAAGCGGCTCCTACGAGCAGTACTTC,CASSARTTGASGSYEQYF
NA,TRBV19,few,TRBJ1-2,TGTGCCAGCCTTGGGGGGCTCTATGGCTACACCTTC,CASLGGLYGYTF
TRBD1,TRBV7-9,NA,TRBJ2-7,TGTGCCAGCAGCCACGGACAGGGCGGCTCCTACGAGCAGTACTTC,CASSHGQGGSYEQYF
TRBD2,TRBV7-7,NA,TRBJ2-5,TGTGCTAGCAGCTTGGCGGGAGGGCCGGGAGAGACCCAGTACTTC,CASSLAGGPGETQYF
NA,TRBV19,NA,TRBJ2-1,TGTGCCAGTATGGTCCTGGCAGGGGGGTCCAATGAGCAGTTCTTC,CASMVLAGGSNEQFF
TRBD2,TRBV30,NA,TRBJ2-3,TGTGCCTGGAGAGCCTCCGGGACTAGCTTTGGGGTTACGCAGTATTTT,CAWRASGTSFGVTQYF
TRBD1,TRBV7-6,NA,TRBJ1-4,TGTGCCAGCAGCTTAGTAGGACAGGATAATGAAAAACTGTTTTTT,CASSLVGQDNEKLFF
NA,TRBV18,NA,TRBJ1-4,TGTGCCAGCTCACTGAACAGGGAGGGTGAAAAACTGTTTTTT,CASSLNREGEKLFF
TRBD1,TRBV7-9,NA,TRBJ1-2,TGTGCCAGCAGCTTATCGGGACAGGGGTCCTTTAACTATGGCTACACCTTC,CASSLSGQGSFNYGYTF
NA,TRBV4-2,NA,TRBJ1-2,TGTGCCAGCAGCCAAGGAACCAGCTATGGCTACACCTTC,CASSQGTSYGYTF
TRBD1,TRBV18,NA,TRBJ1-6,TGTGCCAGCTCACCACGGGGACAGGGGGCAGAAAATTCACCCCTCCACTTT,CASSPRGQGAENSPLHF
TRBD2,TRBV3-1/TRBV3-2,NA,TRBJ2-1,TGTGCCAGCAGCCAAAATAGGGTTGCGGGACTAGGGTTGTTCTTC,CASSQNRVAGLGLFF
NA,TRBV7-9,NA,TRBJ2-1,TGTGCCAGCAGCTTCGTGATGGATGAGCAGTTCTTC,CASSFVMDEQFF
TRBD2,TRBV4-2,NA,TRBJ2-7,TGTGCCAGCAGCTCCCAAATCGGGACTAGCGGGGGGGCCTACGAGCAGTACTTC,CASSSQIGTSGGAYEQYF